These 18 T cell receptor beta chains originate from one sample sequenced in a study of Ad26.COV2.S vaccination and SARS-CoV-2 variants. Noted treatment: some 19 received Ad26.COV2.S at low or high dose, single or two shots; roughly five received placebo; per-sample allocation not given. Collection of samples fell on day 63 after the first vaccine or placebo injection. The protocol was immunoSEQ multiplex PCR, while the TCRdb copy is restricted to in-frame clones and leaves out a portion. The sample shows about 460,000 clones, 89% of them seen only once. The sample consisted of peripheral blood, taken in a trial of Ad26.COV2.S vaccine versus placebo. The receptors here all came from a person aged 18-60 years who received the Ad26.COV2.S COVID-19 vaccine or a placebo.

The V call is TRBV27, the J call TRBJ2-7, with TRBD1 matching over 7 bases. Germline V gene sequence: CDR1 MNHEY, CDR2 SMNVEV (reference sequence). Losses at the gene ends were 4 bases for V and 3 bases for J; bases not matched to a gene: 6. This CDR3 is built from 14 residues. The CDR3 coding sequence is TGTGCCAGCAGTTCGACAGGGACGTTCTACGAGCAGTACTTC. This codes for CASSSTGTFYEQYF.

The genes are TRBV11-2 and TRBJ2-1, with TRBD1 identical over 10 bases. Germline-derived CDR1 and CDR2 are SGHAT and FQNNGV. This CDR3 region has 15 residues. Trimming cost V 4 bases and J 4 bases; bases outside gene matches: 4. The CDR3 region is CASSWPGQGYNEQFF. The DNA of the CDR3 is TGTGCCAGCAGCTGGCCGGGACAGGGGTACAATGAGCAGTTCTTC.

This rearrangement joins TRBV14 to TRBJ1-6; D gene uncertain. Trimming removed 4 bases from V and 9 bases from J, with 10 bases in between. Germline CDR1 and CDR2: SGHDN and FVKESK. This CDR3 comprises 13 residues. In DNA form, the CDR3 reads TGTGCCAGCAGCCCCCGGCTCAGTTCACCCCTCCACTTT. Translating it yields CASSPRLSSPLHF.

The chain combines TRBV5-1 with TRBJ2-1, with D perhaps matching TRBD1 or TRBD2 (5 bases each). The germline V gene has CDR1 SGHRS and CDR2 YFSETQ. This CDR3 has 16 residues. V gave up 4 bases and J gave up 4 bases, with 18 bases separating them. The CDR3 region has the DNA TGCGCCAGCAGCCTCCAAACCGGGACGGAATACAATGAGCAGTTCTTC. Translating it yields CASSLQTGTEYNEQFF.

The chain combines TRBV7-6 with TRBJ2-2; 8 bases are shared with TRBD1. Germline CDR1 SGHVS, CDR2 FNYEAQ. With V trimmed by 2 bases and J by 2 bases, 7 bases remained unmatched. The CDR3 sequence is 17 residues long. For the CDR3, the DNA is TGTGCCAGCAGCTTACTGTCAGGACAGGGTAACACCGGGGAGCTGTTTTTT. As protein: CASSLLSGQGNTGELFF.

J is TRBJ2-7 and V is TRBV7-9; TRBD1 matches at 8 bases. Germline V CDR1 and CDR2: SEHNR, FQNEAQ (reference sequence). The CDR3 covers 15 residues. V was pared by 1 base and J by 1 base, with 3 bases of the junction left unmatched. The CDR3 DNA reads TGTGCCAGCAGCTTAGGTGGGACAGGTTCCTACGAGCAGTACTTC. Translated, it gives CASSLGGTGSYEQYF.

The V gene is TRBV2, the J gene TRBJ1-2, with 8 bases fitting TRBD1. This CDR3 has 15 residues. Germline-derived CDR1 and CDR2 are SNHLY and FYNNEI. V dropped 6 bases and J dropped 1; count of bases not matched to a gene: 7. The CDR3 reads CASRAGTGDNYGYTF. The CDR3 DNA reads TGTGCCAGCAGAGCCGGGACAGGTGATAACTATGGCTACACCTTC.

The gene calls are TRBV9 and TRBJ1-2; 9 bases line up with TRBD1. Germline CDR1 SGDLS, CDR2 YYNGEE. The ends lost 0 bases at V and 4 bases at J; junction bases unmatched: 13. This CDR3 comprises 18 residues. The CDR3 nucleotides read TGTGCCAGCAGCGTAGGCCGGGACAGGGAAAAGGACAGCTATGGCTACACCTTC. This codes for CASSVGRDREKDSYGYTF.

This chain joins TRBV3-1 (or the pseudogene TRBV3-2) and TRBJ1-2; 8 nucleotides match TRBD1. The CDR3 loop spans 13 amino acids. The J segment lost 7 bases and the V segment lost 2 bases, leaving 3 bases of the junction unmatched. Germline V gene lookup returns CDR1 LGHDT and CDR2 YNNKEL (reference sequence). For the CDR3, the DNA is TGTGCCAGCAGCCAACAGGGGGCCTTTGGCTACACCTTC. Its protein is CASSQQGAFGYTF.

The V gene is TRBV28, the J gene TRBJ1-5; no clear D. Trimming removed 3 bases at V and 3 bases at J, with 6 bases between. The CDR3 contains 13 residues. In germline, CDR1 is MDHEN, CDR2 SYDVKM. The CDR3 DNA reads TGTGCCAGCAGTTTTTTAGCCAATCAGCCCCAGCATTTT. This gives the protein CASSFLANQPQHF.

DNA of the CDR3: TGTGCCAGCAGCTTGGGGCCGTCGGCCCAGTACTTC. Protein: CASSLGPSAQYF. The chain links TRBV11-3 to TRBJ2-5; a weak D match, TRBD1 (5 bases). Trimming left V 3 bases short and J 9 bases short, with 11 bases between. The CDR3 is made up of 12 amino acids. Germline values: CDR1 SGHNT, CDR2 YENEEA. Full variable domain (missing parts from reference TRBV11-3 and TRBJ2-5): EAGVVQSPRYKIIEKKQPVAFWCNPISGHNTLYWYLQNLGQGPELLIRYENEEAVDDSQLPKDRFSAERLKGVDSTLKIQPAELGDSAVYLCASSLGPSAQYFGPGTRLLVL.

The chain joins TRBV5-4 to TRBJ2-3, with 7 bases fitting TRBD2. V was clipped by 1 base and J by 5 bases; unmatched bases: 10. Germline CDR1 reads SGHNT; CDR2 reads YYREEE (reference sequence). This CDR3 is built from 16 residues. CDR3 nucleotide sequence: TGTGCCAGCAGCTTGTGGGGGAGGGGAGGGCGAGATACGCAGTATTTT. Protein: CASSLWGRGGRDTQYF.

This clone was detected only a few times. Other nucleotide sequences in the sample specify the same CDR3. CDR3 sequence (DNA): TGCGCCAGCAGCTTGGAGGGGAACTATGGCTACACCTTC. It is translated as CASSLEGNYGYTF. The rearrangement uses TRBV5-1 and TRBJ1-2, with D perhaps matching TRBD1 (5 bases). Germline V gives CDR1 SGHRS, CDR2 YFSETQ. Trimming removed 0 bases at V and 2 bases at J, with 5 bases between. This CDR3 spans 13 amino acids.

V and J are TRBV13 and TRBJ1-2; D remains ambiguous. Trimming cost V 1 base and J 5 bases, with 17 bases left between them. Per germline, CDR1 PRHDT and CDR2 FYEKMQ (reference sequence). The CDR3 loop spans 16 amino acids. The CDR3 loop reads CASSLESGGPSYGYTF. The CDR3 nucleotides are TGTGCCAGCAGCTTAGAATCCGGTGGGCCATCTTATGGCTACACCTTC.

The rearrangement uses TRBV6-2 or TRBV6-3 and TRBJ2-6; TRBD1 aligns across 9 bases. The CDR3 is made up of 16 amino acids. CDR1 and CDR2 from the germline V gene are MNHEY and SVGEGT. The J segment lost 4 bases and the V segment lost 4 bases, leaving 5 bases of the junction unmatched. CDR3 DNA sequence: TGTGCCAGCAGTTTTTACAGGGGGCAGGGGGCCAACGTCCTGACTTTC. It yields the protein CASSFYRGQGANVLTF.

This clone was observed a handful of times. The chain is built from TRBV6-5 and TRBJ1-1; D is undetermined. V was clipped by 8 bases and J by 1 base, with 11 bases between them. Germline lookup yields CDR1 MNHEY and CDR2 SVGAGI. The CDR3 totals 13 residues. In nucleotides, the CDR3 is TGTGCCAGCTCGCGGGTCGGGAACACTGAAGCTTTCTTT. Its protein is CASSRVGNTEAFF.

This sequence joins TRBV19 and TRBJ1-4, with 10 nucleotides matching TRBD1. The CDR3 runs to 17 residues. Germline trimming cut 7 bases from V and 5 bases from J; bases unmatched to any gene: 13. CDR1 and CDR2 from the germline V gene are LNHDA and SQIVND (reference sequence). The CDR3 DNA is TGTGCCAGTACCGAAAGACCCCCGGGACAGGGGAATGAAAAACTGTTTTTT. This codes for CASTERPPGQGNEKLFF.

The chain couples TRBV12-3 or TRBV12-4 to TRBJ2-5; D unclear. V gave up 6 bases and J gave up 5 bases, with 10 bases separating them. The CDR3 spans 12 residues. The CDR3, as DNA: TGTGCCAGCAGACGGACGATGGAGACCCAGTACTTC. This translates into CASRRTMETQYF.